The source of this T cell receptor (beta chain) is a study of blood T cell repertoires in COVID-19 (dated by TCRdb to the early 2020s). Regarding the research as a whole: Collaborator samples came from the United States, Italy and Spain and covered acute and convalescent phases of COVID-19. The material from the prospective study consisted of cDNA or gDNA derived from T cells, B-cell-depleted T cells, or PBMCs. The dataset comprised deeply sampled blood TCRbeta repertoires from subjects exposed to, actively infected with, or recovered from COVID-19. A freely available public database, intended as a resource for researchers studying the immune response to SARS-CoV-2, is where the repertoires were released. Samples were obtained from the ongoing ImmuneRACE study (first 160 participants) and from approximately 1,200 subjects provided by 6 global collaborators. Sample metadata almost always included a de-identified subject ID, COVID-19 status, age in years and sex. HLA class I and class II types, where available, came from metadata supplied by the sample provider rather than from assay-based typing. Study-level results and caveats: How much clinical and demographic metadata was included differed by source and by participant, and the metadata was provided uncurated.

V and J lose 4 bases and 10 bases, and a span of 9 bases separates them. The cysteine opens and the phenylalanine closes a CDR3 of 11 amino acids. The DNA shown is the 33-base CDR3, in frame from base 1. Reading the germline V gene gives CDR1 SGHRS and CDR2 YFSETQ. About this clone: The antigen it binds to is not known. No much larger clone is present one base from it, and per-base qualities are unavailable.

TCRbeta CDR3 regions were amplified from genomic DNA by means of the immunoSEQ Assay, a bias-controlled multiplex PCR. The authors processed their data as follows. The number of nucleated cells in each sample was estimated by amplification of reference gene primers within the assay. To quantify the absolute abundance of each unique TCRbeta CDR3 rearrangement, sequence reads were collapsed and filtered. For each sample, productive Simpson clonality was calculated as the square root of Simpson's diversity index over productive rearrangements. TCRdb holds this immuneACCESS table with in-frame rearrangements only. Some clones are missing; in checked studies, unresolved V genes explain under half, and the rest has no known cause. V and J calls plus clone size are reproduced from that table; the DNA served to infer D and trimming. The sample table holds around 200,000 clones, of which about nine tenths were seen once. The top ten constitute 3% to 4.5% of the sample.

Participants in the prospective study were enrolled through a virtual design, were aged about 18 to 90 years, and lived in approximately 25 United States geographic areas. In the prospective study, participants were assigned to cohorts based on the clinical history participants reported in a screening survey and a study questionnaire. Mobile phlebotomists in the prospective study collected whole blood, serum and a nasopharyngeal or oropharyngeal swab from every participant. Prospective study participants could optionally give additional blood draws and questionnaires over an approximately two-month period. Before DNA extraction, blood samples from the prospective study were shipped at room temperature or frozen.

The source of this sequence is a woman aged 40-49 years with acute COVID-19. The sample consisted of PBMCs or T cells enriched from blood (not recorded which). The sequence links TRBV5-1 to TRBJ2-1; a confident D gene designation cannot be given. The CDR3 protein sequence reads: CASSLGREQFF. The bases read TGCGCCAGCAGCCTCGGTCGGGAGCAGTTCTTC.